The 18 T cell receptor delta chains below were found in one sample sequenced in a study of gamma-delta T cells after stem cell transplantation. TCRdb processed the RT-PCR reads again with the CATT caller. The sample holds under 7,000 delta-chain clones, approximately 10% seen once. Sequenced: gamma-delta T cells. The receptors derive from a human donor. It is not recorded whose cells these are; they may come from a transplant donor.

This clone qualifies as medium-sized. The V and J genes are TRDV2 and TRDJ3; no reliable D call. Germline V gene data show CDR1 as GEAIGNYY and CDR2 as EKD. This CDR3 is built from 18 residues. With 0 bases removed from V and 0 bases from J, the gap between germline ends came to 11 bases. The CDR3 nucleotides are TGTGCCTGTGACACCGGTCACGCGAGCTCCTGGGACACCCGACAGATGTTTTTC. Translating it yields CACDTGHASSWDTRQMFF.

By share, this clone ranks as medium-sized. This rearrangement joins TRDV2 to TRDJ1, with D perhaps TRDD2 or TRDD3 (5 bases each). The CDR3 is 14 residues long. V was trimmed by 3 bases and J by 10 bases, leaving 20 bases between them. CDR1 is GEAIGNYY and CDR2 is EKD in the germline V gene. CDR3 sequence reads: CACDPTPGNEVLIF. The DNA of the CDR3 is TGTGCCTGTGACCCTACGCCGGGGAACGAAGTACTCATCTTT.

This clone was detected a few times. The gene calls are TRDV2 and TRDJ1, with 9 nucleotides matching TRDD3. With V trimmed by 0 bases and J by 0 bases, 4 bases remained unmatched. Germline V gene lookup returns CDR1 GEAIGNYY and CDR2 EKD. This CDR3 contains 16 residues. CDR3 DNA sequence: TGTGCCTGTGACACCCTGTTGGGGGATAACACCGATAAACTCATCTTT. Its protein is CACDTLLGDNTDKLIF.

The J gene is TRDJ3, the V gene TRDV2; TRDD3 might be the D (6 bases). The germline V gene has CDR1 GEAIGNYY and CDR2 EKD. CDR3 length: 21 amino acids. V lost 1 base and J 0 bases, leaving 21 bases between the germline ends. CDR3 nucleotide sequence: TGTGCCTGTGACACTCCCCCACGGGGGGACCAGAGCTCCTGGGACACCCGACAGATGTTTTTC. It translates to CACDTPPRGDQSSWDTRQMFF.

This clone was seen more than once but under ten times. V and J are TRDV2 and TRDJ1; D not certain. CDR1 and CDR2 from the germline V gene are GEAIGNYY and EKD. This CDR3 contains 14 residues. CDR3 nucleotides: TGTGCGGGACAAACATTAGAGTACACCGATAAACTCATCTTT. The encoded protein is CAGQTLEYTDKLIF.

Note on this clone: Just one base apart from a much larger clone, this may be a read error. V gene TRDV2 combines with J gene TRDJ3, with 9 bases matching TRDD3. The CDR3 is 19 amino acids. The germline gives CDR1 GEAIGNYY, CDR2 EKD. With 0 bases clipped from V and 1 base from J, the junction kept 6 bases outside the gene matches. CDR3 sequence: CACDTPGGSVSWDTRQMFF. CDR3 DNA: TGTGCCTGTGACACCCCTGGGGGATCTGTTTCCTGGGACACCCGACAGATGTTTTTC.

As regards this clone: A far larger clone lies a single base away; this is likely a read error. Other DNA sequences within the sample encode an identical CDR3. The J gene is TRDJ1, the V gene TRDV2; TRDD3 matches 9 bases. Germline assignment: CDR1 GEAIGNYY and CDR2 EKD. CDR3 length equals 19 residues. CDR3 loop: CACDTVSSSDWGNTDKLIF. The CDR3 bases are TGTGCCTGTGACACCGTATCCTCCAGCGACTGGGGGAACACCGATAAACTTATCTTT.

This clone was picked up a small number of times. A much larger clone lies a single base off, so this may be a read error. CDR3 protein: CACDTLEATKRYTDKLIF. The CDR3 DNA sequence: TGTGCCTGTGACACACTCGAAGCTACGAAGAGATACACCGATAAACTCATCTTT. V is TRDV2 and J is TRDJ1; no firm D call. V lost 1 base and J 0 bases, leaving 20 bases between the germline ends. This CDR3 comprises 18 residues. Germline V CDR1 and CDR2: GEAIGNYY, EKD.

This clone turned up a few times. A far larger clone is one base from this, pointing to a likely read error. The V gene is TRDV2, the J gene TRDJ1; 8 nucleotides agree with TRDD3. The CDR3 consists of 17 residues. CDR1 and CDR2 from the germline V gene are GEAIGNYY and EKD. After removal of 0 bases from V and 0 bases from J, the junction contained 8 bases not matched to a gene. Here the CDR3 DNA reads TGTGCCTGTGACACCCCGTTGGGGGATGCATACACCGATAAACTCATCTTT. It yields the protein CACDTPLGDAYTDKLIF.

This clone was detected only a few times. The same CDR3 also results from other DNA sequences found in this sample. The V gene is TRDV2, the J gene TRDJ3; 12 bases align to TRDD3. The length of the CDR3 is 19 residues. Germline assignment: CDR1 GEAIGNYY and CDR2 EKD. With 1 base clipped from V and 0 bases from J, the junction kept 3 bases outside the gene matches. CDR3 DNA sequence: TGTGCCTGTGACACGGTACTGGGGGATACCTCCTGGGACACCCGACAGATGTTTTTC. Translation: CACDTVLGDTSWDTRQMFF.

V and J are TRDV2 and TRDJ1; 13 bases align to TRDD3. This CDR3 has 23 residues. Germline V gene lookup returns CDR1 GEAIGNYY and CDR2 EKD. J gave up 1 base and V 3 bases, and 25 bases lay outside the gene matches. The chain's CDR3 is CACDEVATSEVLGDTRGTDKLIF. CDR3 in DNA: TGTGCCTGTGACGAGGTGGCTACGTCGGAGGTACTGGGGGATACGCGGGGCACCGATAAACTCATCTTT.

This clone was seen a few times. The same CDR3 is also encoded by other DNA sequences in this sample. V and J are TRDV2 and TRDJ1, with 9 positions matching TRDD3. V shed 3 bases, J shed 0 bases, and the junction held 10 bases outside the gene matches. Germline V CDR1 and CDR2: GEAIGNYY, EKD. CDR3 size: 17 residues. The DNA for the CDR3 is TGTGCCTGTGACCCTGTACTGGGGGACCCTTACACCGATAAACTCATCTTT. Residues: CACDPVLGDPYTDKLIF.

This chain links TRDV2 with TRDJ1, with 10 bases aligning to TRDD3. The V and J ends lost 3 bases and 7 bases, in that order; junction bases with no gene match: 19. The CDR3 consists of 18 residues. The germline V gene encodes CDR1 GEAIGNYY and CDR2 EKD. Here the CDR3 DNA reads TGTGCCTGTGACGTAACCCTCAGCTGGGGGATATATCGCGGTAAACTCATCTTT. Translating it yields CACDVTLSWGIYRGKLIF.

On this clone itself: This sequence may be a read error, since a much larger clone differs from it by one base. The same CDR3 also results from other DNA sequences found in this sample. This chain links TRDV2 with TRDJ1; TRDD3 agrees at 9 bases. This CDR3 region has 16 residues. V shed 3 bases, J shed 0 bases, and the junction held 7 bases outside the gene matches. Looked up from germline, CDR1 is GEAIGNYY and CDR2 is EKD. The CDR3 sequence: CACDPLLGEYTDKLIF. As DNA, the CDR3 is TGTGCCTGTGACCCGTTACTGGGGGAGTACACCGATAAACTCATCTTT.

In regard to this clone: A much larger clone sits a single nucleotide away, making a read error possible. The J gene is TRDJ1, the V gene TRDV2, with 7 bases lining up with TRDD3. The CDR3 totals 17 residues. V shed 0 bases, J shed 7 bases, and the junction held 16 bases outside the gene matches. Germline-derived CDR1 and CDR2 are GEAIGNYY and EKD. The chain's CDR3 is CACDTLDPGIIGPKLIF. DNA for the CDR3: TGTGCCTGTGACACCTTGGACCCGGGGATAATTGGGCCTAAACTCATCTTT.

CDR3 DNA: TGTGCCTGTGACACCGTCCTTACTGGGGGATACGAGACCGATAAACTCATCTTT. Translating gives CACDTVLTGGYETDKLIF. The chain combines TRDV2 with TRDJ1; 13 nucleotides line up with TRDD3. From germline, CDR1 is GEAIGNYY and CDR2 EKD. The CDR3 is 18 amino acids. J was trimmed by 2 bases and V by 0 bases; bases with no gene match: 8.

This clone was seen a handful of times. The CDR3 is CACDEVLGDTPYTDKLIF. DNA of the CDR3: TGTGCCTGTGACGAGGTACTGGGGGATACTCCGTACACCGATAAACTCATCTTT. The V call is TRDV2, the J call TRDJ1, with 12 bases aligning to TRDD3. J was trimmed by 0 bases and V by 3 bases; bases with no gene match: 10. Germline V lookup: CDR1 GEAIGNYY, CDR2 EKD. The CDR3 is 18 amino acids.

Judged by abundance, this clone is medium-sized. Other nucleotide sequences from this sample produce the same CDR3. The chain couples TRDV2 to TRDJ1; TRDD3 aligns across 10 bases. The junction had 10 bases not matched to a gene; V was cut back by 3 bases and J by 1 base. The CDR3 contains 17 residues. Germline V gives CDR1 GEAIGNYY, CDR2 EKD. The CDR3 nucleotides are TGTGCCTGTGACCTACTGGGGGATGGGAGAGGCACCGATAAACTCATCTTT. It encodes CACDLLGDGRGTDKLIF.